This T cell receptor beta chain was sequenced in a study of Ad26.COV2.S vaccination and SARS-CoV-2 variants. On the study more broadly: Intramuscularly, Ad26.COV2.S was given either once or twice, 56 days apart. Overall study results and limits: Comparability of non-spike TCR breadth was observed across vaccine and placebo recipients.

The treatment: 19 received Ad26.COV2.S at low or high dose, single or two shots; about 5 received placebo; per-sample allocation not given. Day 63 after the first injection of vaccine or placebo was the sampling time. The donor's status was that of an adult aged 18-55 years in Boston. Regarding this clone: The antigen is not known.

CDR3 length equals 16 residues. The V gene lost 4 bases and the J gene lost 0 bases, with 16 bases spanning the gap. CDR1 and CDR2 from the germline V gene are SGHNT and YYREEE (reference sequence). Clones were read by immunoSEQ multiplex PCR, and TCRdb kept only the in-frame ones, dropping some. This table holds hundreds of thousands of clones, around 90% found once. The sequence came from a person between 18 and 65 years old who received the Ad26.COV2.S COVID-19 vaccine or a placebo. The sample in question was peripheral blood, obtained in a trial of Ad26.COV2.S vaccine versus placebo. This chain uses TRBV5-4 with TRBJ2-5; no definite D call. The CDR3 nucleotides are TGTGCCAGCAGCCCCGGAACAGAACCATACCAAGAGACCCAGTACTTC. Translated, it gives CASSPGTEPYQETQYF.